The 20 T cell receptor beta chains below were found in one sample sequenced in a study of blood T cell repertoires in COVID-19. Repertoires were generated with immunoSEQ multiplex PCR, while TCRdb's copy carries only in-frame clones and drops some. The data hold some 180,000 clones, with approximately 80% observed a single time. Sequenced: peripheral blood. The receptors were sampled from a man aged 50-59 years who had recovered from COVID-19.

This clone was observed a handful of times. This chain uses TRBV28 with TRBJ2-7; possible D gene TRBD2, 6 bases. V was cut by 7 bases and J by 7 bases, with 17 bases left in between. Germline values: CDR1 MDHEN, CDR2 SYDVKM. This CDR3 is built from 13 residues. CDR3 in DNA: TGTGCCAGCACCTTGGGGAATGGGGGGGAGCAGTACTTC. It codes for CASTLGNGGEQYF.

The V call is TRBV24-1, the J call TRBJ1-5; D possibly corresponds to TRBD1 (6 bases). The CDR3 sequence is 14 residues long. Looked up from germline, CDR1 is KGHDR and CDR2 is SFDVKD. Deletions cut 5 bases from V and 3 bases from J, with 10 bases between. CDR3 nucleotide sequence: TGTGCCACCAGTGCGAGGACAGCCAATCAGCCCCAGCATTTT. Amino acid sequence: CATSARTANQPQHF.

V gene TRBV21-1 combines with J gene TRBJ1-5. TRBV21-1 is listed as a pseudogene. The CDR3 is made up of 15 amino acids. In DNA, the CDR3 is TGTGCCAGCAGCAAAGGAGAAGTGATCAATCAGCCCCAGCATTTT. Protein sequence: CASSKGEVINQPQHF.

The CDR3 spells CATQISGRAGTSTDTQYF. The CDR3 DNA reads TGTGCCACCCAAATTAGCGGGAGGGCCGGGACGAGCACAGATACGCAGTATTTT. The V and J genes are TRBV10-3 and TRBJ2-3; 11 bases fit TRBD2. CDR1 and CDR2 (germline): ENHRY, SYGVKD. The junction had 15 bases not matched to a gene; V was cut back by 10 bases and J by 0 bases. The CDR3 totals 18 residues.

This chain links TRBV4-1 with TRBJ2-1, with D possibly TRBD2 on 5 matching bases. The CDR3 runs to 14 residues. Germline V gene data show CDR1 as MGHRA and CDR2 as YSYEKL. The V and J ends lost 4 bases and 2 bases respectively, with 9 bases between them. CDR3 nucleotide sequence: TGCGCCAGCAGCCCCGAAGCGGCCTACAATGAGCAGTTCTTC. Translation: CASSPEAAYNEQFF.

The chain is built from TRBV27 and TRBJ2-3; 10 bases map to TRBD2. The CDR3 is 15 residues long. V gave up 3 bases and J gave up 4 bases; unmatched junction bases: 4. Germline V CDR1 and CDR2: MNHEY, SMNVEV (reference sequence). CDR3 amino acids: CASSFGLAGADTQYF. CDR3 nucleotides: TGTGCCAGCAGTTTTGGTCTAGCGGGAGCAGATACGCAGTATTTT.

A remark on this clone: This CDR3 is also generated by other DNA sequences in the sample. V and J are TRBV19 and TRBJ1-1; D is unresolved. Germline V lookup: CDR1 LNHDA, CDR2 SQIVND (reference sequence). This CDR3 is 12 amino acids long. V was clipped by 2 bases and J by 4 bases, with 5 bases between them. Here the CDR3 reads CASSIRGTEAFF. CDR3 bases: TGTGCCAGTAGTATAAGAGGCACTGAAGCTTTCTTT.

The chain couples TRBV7-9 to TRBJ2-2; D is perhaps TRBD2 (6 bases). V lost 2 bases and J lost 2, with 12 bases in between. Germline V gives CDR1 SEHNR, CDR2 FQNEAQ (reference sequence). The CDR3 is 16 amino acids. CDR3 in amino acids: CASSLFVGGNTGELFF. In nucleotides, the CDR3 is TGTGCCAGCAGCTTATTCGTCGGGGGTAACACCGGGGAGCTGTTTTTT. The full variable domain, rest sourced from reference TRBV7-9 and TRBJ2-2, is DTGVSQNPRHKITKRGQNVTFRCDPISEHNRLYWYRQTLGQGPEFLTYFQNEAQLEKSRLLSDRFSAERPKGSFSTLEIQRTEQGDSAMYLCASSLFVGGNTGELFFGEGSRLTVL.

This sequence joins TRBV6-2 or TRBV6-3 and TRBJ2-3, with 10 nucleotides matching TRBD1. V was pared by 5 bases and J by 3 bases, with 8 bases of the junction left unmatched. This CDR3 is built from 16 residues. Germline lookup yields CDR1 MNHEY and CDR2 SVGEGT. The CDR3 loop reads CASSSPGTGATDTQYF. The CDR3 coding sequence is TGTGCCAGCAGTAGCCCCGGGACAGGGGCGACAGATACGCAGTATTTT.

The rearrangement uses TRBV19 and TRBJ2-1, with 8 bases identical to TRBD2. V dropped 7 bases and J dropped 6; count of bases not matched to a gene: 5. The CDR3 has 13 residues. Germline CDR1 is LNHDA and CDR2 is SQIVND (reference sequence). The CDR3 spells CASTRAGVNEQFF. CDR3 DNA sequence: TGTGCCAGTACCAGAGCGGGAGTCAATGAGCAGTTCTTC.

The chain is built from TRBV30 and TRBJ1-2, with 9 bases aligning to TRBD1. Germline V CDR1 and CDR2: GTSNPN, SVGIG (reference sequence). This CDR3 comprises 15 residues. V trimming: 4 bases; J trimming: 1 base; junction bases outside the gene matches: 7. The CDR3 protein is CAWISGTGFNYGYTF. The CDR3 DNA reads as TGTGCCTGGATCTCCGGGACAGGGTTTAACTATGGCTACACCTTC.

The genes are TRBV3-1 (or the pseudogene TRBV3-2) and TRBJ1-1; D not certain. CDR3 length equals 15 residues. Per germline, CDR1 LGHDT and CDR2 YNNKEL (reference sequence). The germline V and J ends were trimmed by 0 bases and 7 bases, with 15 bases remaining between them. CDR3 in amino acids: CASSQELVGQVEAFF. In DNA form, the CDR3 reads TGTGCCAGCAGCCAAGAACTGGTAGGCCAGGTTGAAGCTTTCTTT.

The V gene is TRBV10-3, the J gene TRBJ1-2; D is undetermined. Germline assignment: CDR1 ENHRY and CDR2 SYGVKD. This CDR3 comprises 16 residues. The V end lost 4 bases, the J end lost 5 bases, and 20 bases lay between the germline ends. As DNA, the CDR3 is TGTGCCATCAGTGGGGGAGCGACTGCCCTAAGGTATGGCTACACCTTC. This translates into CAISGGATALRYGYTF.

The chain is built from TRBV4-2 and TRBJ1-2; TRBD1 is a possible D gene (6 bases). Germline V gives CDR1 LGHNA, CDR2 YNFKEQ. The CDR3 is 17 amino acids. V lost 0 bases to trimming and J lost 0 bases, with 14 bases between them. The CDR3 DNA follows: TGTGCCAGCAGCCAAGATGGCCTCAGGGGCGCTAACTATGGCTACACCTTC. The encoded protein is CASSQDGLRGANYGYTF.

The chain has TRBV7-9 and TRBJ2-1, with 11 bases lining up with TRBD2. Germline CDR1 SEHNR, CDR2 FQNEAQ (reference sequence). CDR3 length: 15 amino acids. V trimming: 5 bases; J trimming: 6 bases; junction bases outside the gene matches: 6. The CDR3 sequence: CASSHSGRAINEQFF. DNA of the CDR3: TGTGCCAGCAGCCATAGCGGGAGGGCCATCAATGAGCAGTTCTTC. The whole variable domain, filled in from reference TRBV7-9 and TRBJ2-1, reads DTGVSQNPRHKITKRGQNVTFRCDPISEHNRLYWYRQTLGQGPEFLTYFQNEAQLEKSRLLSDRFSAERPKGSFSTLEIQRTEQGDSAMYLCASSHSGRAINEQFFGPGTRLTVL.

The J gene is TRBJ2-6, the V gene TRBV2; TRBD1 matches at 7 bases. The CDR3 covers 15 residues. V lost 5 bases to trimming and J lost 3 bases; unmatched junction nucleotides: 4. CDR1 and CDR2 from the germline V gene are SNHLY and FYNNEI. The CDR3 nucleotides are TGTGCCAGCAGTATAGACAGGGTTGGGGCCAACGTCCTGACTTTC. Translation: CASSIDRVGANVLTF.

This clone turned up a few times. The chain uses TRBV25-1 and TRBJ1-2; tentative D call: TRBD1 (5 bases). The CDR3 extends over 12 amino acids. The germline V gene has CDR1 MGHDK and CDR2 SYGVNS. Between the trimmed V and J ends, which lost 4 bases and 6 bases, there was a span of 9 bases. In DNA, the CDR3 is TGTGCCAGCAGTGCCCAGGGTCATGGCTACACCTTC. It codes for CASSAQGHGYTF.

The rearrangement uses TRBV19 and TRBJ1-4; D unclear. Trimming took off 10 bases at V and 3 bases at J, with 12 bases between the two ends. This CDR3 has 13 amino acids. CDR1 is LNHDA, CDR2 SQIVND, per germline (reference sequence). The CDR3 DNA reads as TGTGCCACCTCTCAGGTGGCTAATGAAAAACTGTTTTTT. Protein: CATSQVANEKLFF. The whole variable domain, filled in from reference TRBV19 and TRBJ1-4, reads DGGITQSPKYLFRKEGQNVTLSCEQNLNHDAMYWYRQDPGQGLRLIYYSQIVNDFQKGDIAEGYSVSREKKESFPLTVTSAQKNPTAFYLCATSQVANEKLFFGSGTQLSVL.

The chain is built from TRBV19 and TRBJ1-2; 7 nucleotides agree with TRBD1. The CDR3 runs 15 residues. V trimming: 4 bases; J trimming: 8 bases; junction bases outside the gene matches: 13. Germline assignment: CDR1 LNHDA and CDR2 SQIVND (reference sequence). The DNA for the CDR3 is TGTGCCAGTAGTACTCAAACAGGGGCCGGAGGGGGCTACACCTTC. Its translation is CASSTQTGAGGGYTF. Supplemented by reference TRBV19 and TRBJ1-2, the full variable domain reads DGGITQSPKYLFRKEGQNVTLSCEQNLNHDAMYWYRQDPGQGLRLIYYSQIVNDFQKGDIAEGYSVSREKKESFPLTVTSAQKNPTAFYLCASSTQTGAGGGYTFGSGTRLTVV.

This clone was picked up one time. V gene TRBV24-1 combines with J gene TRBJ1-2; the match to TRBD1 covers 8 bases. Germline V lookup: CDR1 KGHDR, CDR2 SFDVKD. The CDR3 length is 15 residues. The junction had 11 bases not matched to a gene; V was cut back by 10 bases and J by 2 bases. CDR3 amino acids: CATEKQGELNYGYTF. CDR3 nucleotides: TGTGCCACAGAAAAACAGGGGGAATTGAACTATGGCTACACCTTC.